The T cell receptor (beta chain) under discussion was sequenced for a study of blood T cell repertoires in COVID-19 (dated by TCRdb to between 2020 and 2021). About the investigation overall: Samples from collaborators originated in the United States, Italy and Spain and spanned both the acute and convalescent phases of COVID-19. The prospective study material was composed of cDNA or gDNA derived from T cells, B-cell-depleted T cells, or PBMCs. The dataset comprised deeply sampled blood TCRbeta repertoires from subjects exposed to, actively infected with, or recovered from COVID-19. The repertoires were released in a freely available public database meant as a resource for research on the immune response to SARS-CoV-2. The samples were drawn from the first 160 participants of the ongoing ImmuneRACE study and from more than 1,000 subjects provided by 6 global collaborators. A de-identified subject ID, COVID-19 status, age in years and sex were almost always included in the sample metadata. HLA class I and class II types, where available, came from metadata supplied by the sample provider rather than from assay-based typing. Points the paper makes about the study in general: Clinical and demographic metadata were provided uncurated, with the amount varying by source and participant.

The immunoSEQ Assay, a bias-controlled multiplex PCR, was used to amplify TCRbeta CDR3 regions from genomic DNA. Regarding the original processing steps: The number of nucleated cells in each sample was estimated by amplification of reference gene primers within the assay. To quantify the absolute abundance of each unique TCRbeta CDR3 rearrangement, sequence reads were collapsed and filtered. For each sample, productive Simpson clonality was calculated as the square root of Simpson's diversity index across productive rearrangements. TCRdb holds this immuneACCESS table with in-frame rearrangements only. Some clones are missing; in checked studies, unresolved V genes explain under half, and the rest has no known cause. The DNA gave D and trimming, while V, J and clone size come from that table. Across this sample there are around 620,000 clones, with about nine tenths seen only once. The leading ten clones occupy roughly 0.25% of the sample.

As for this clone: Which antigen it targets is not known. There are no base qualities to consult, and no much larger clone falls within one base.

Each collaborating institution followed its own protocols to collect whole blood in K2EDTA tubes. For TCRbeta analysis, collaborators shipped samples as frozen whole blood, isolated PBMCs, or DNA extracted from either of those sample types. The germline ends are 13 bases apart after V is trimmed by 3 bases and J by 2 bases. The germline V gene (reference sequence) yields MNHEY for CDR1 and SMNVEV for CDR2. The CDR3, cysteine through phenylalanine, is 15 amino acids long. Only the CDR3 DNA is retained, 45 bases long and in frame from the first base. Sequencing was done on a sample of peripheral blood. This TCR was sampled from a woman younger than 30 with acute or convalescent COVID-19. The rearrangement joined TRBV27 to TRBJ1-1; D gene: possibly TRBD1, on 6 matching bases. The CDR3 in this case is CASSFVVGANTEAFF. The sequenced DNA is TGTGCCAGCAGTTTCGTAGTGGGGGCTAACACTGAAGCTTTCTTT.